Included here is one TCR beta chain sequence, with context. This specimen belongs to a study of blood T cell repertoires in COVID-19. Study-wide background: Whether acute or convalescent, the COVID-19 samples came from the United States, Italy and Spain. From T cells, B-cell-depleted T cells, or PBMCs came the material, which was cDNA or gDNA.

Per the authors' pipeline: The assay estimated nucleated cells by amplifying reference gene primers. Method: immunoSEQ multiplex PCR; TCRdb's copy keeps in-frame clones and lacks some. The V and J calls and clone size are taken from that table; D and trimming were inferred from the DNA. The sample contains around 130,000 clones, 85% of which appear only once. This clonotype was sampled from a human donor in a cohort sampled during active COVID-19. Specimen: peripheral blood.

The CDR3 DNA sequence: TGTGCCAGCAGCGTAGGCCGCAGAAACACCGGGGAGCTGTTTTTT. This codes for CASSVGRRNTGELFF. V usage is TRBV9 and J usage is TRBJ2-2; D is undetermined. The CDR3 is 15 amino acids. Germline V gives CDR1 SGDLS, CDR2 YYNGEE. Between the trimmed V and J ends, which lost 0 bases and 2 bases, there was a span of 8 bases.